This TCR beta chain was captured by sequencing in a study of Ad26.COV2.S vaccination and SARS-CoV-2 variants. The treatment here: approximately 18 received Ad26.COV2.S at low or high dose, single or two shots; roughly five received placebo; per-sample allocation not given. Collection of the samples took place on day 63 after the first injection of vaccine or placebo. Clones were read by immunoSEQ multiplex PCR, and TCRdb kept only the in-frame ones, dropping some. The table shows about 400,000 clones, with about 89% occurring only once. The CDR3 contains 16 residues. V was clipped by 6 bases and J by 4 bases; unmatched bases: 10. Germline V gene data show CDR1 as MNHEY and CDR2 as SMNVEV (reference sequence). This clone was picked up a small number of times.

The source is a person aged 18-65 years who received the Ad26.COV2.S COVID-19 vaccine or a placebo. The sequences come from peripheral blood, collected in a trial of Ad26.COV2.S vaccine versus placebo. The chain employs TRBV27 and TRBJ2-7; 12 bases are a match to TRBD2. The CDR3 DNA sequence: TGTGCCAGCAGGTGGACTAGCGGGAAGTGGGTTTACGAGCAGTACTTC. Encoded protein: CASRWTSGKWVYEQYF.